This TCR beta chain appears in the sequencing data of a study of cytomegalovirus exposure and HLA in healthy donors. This CDR3 spans 14 amino acids. Germline-derived CDR1 and CDR2 are SQVTM and ANQGSEA. The V end was cut by 0 bases, the J end by 2 bases, with 8 bases between. Method: immunoSEQ multiplex PCR; TCRdb's copy keeps in-frame clones and lacks some. The sample consists of under 200,000 clones, about 88% of them appearing once. Study-wide findings and caveats: Among TCR beta chains, those listed as cytomegalovirus-associated numbered 164.

As for this clone: Its antigen is as yet unknown.

V is TRBV29-1 and J is TRBJ2-1; D call uncertain. The sequence came from a woman aged 18-29 years in good health and CMV-seronegative. Sequencing was performed on PBMCs. The CDR3 region is CSVEEERAYNEQFF. As DNA, the CDR3 is TGCAGCGTTGAAGAGGAGCGCGCCTACAATGAGCAGTTCTTC.